This TCR beta chain was sequenced for a study of T cells in Graves' hyperthyroidism and ophthalmopathy. Study at large: Prior to any treatment, at the point of initial diagnosis, peripheral blood was collected.

Study-level points and caveats: Model predictions of ophthalmopathy came a median about 6.3 months before onset.

Amplification yielded TCR beta CDR3 regions, with RNA transcripts as the source. The HTBI set primed first-round TCR CDR3 RT-PCR. TCRdb analysed the multiplex PCR reads with MiXCR anew, one entry per CDR3 protein. The sample has nearly 600,000 distinct CDR3 sequences; roughly 14% are singletons. The V end was cut by 6 bases, the J end by 4 bases, with 19 bases between. The CDR3 spans 16 residues. Patients showing uncontrolled infection, other autoimmune disease, pregnancy or lactation were ineligible. This clonotype was observed many times. Its antigen is unidentified. J is TRBJ2-1 and V is TRBV12-3 or TRBV12-4, with no clear D. The TCR originated in a woman aged 25-40 years with Graves' hyperthyroidism that later progressed to Graves' ophthalmopathy. The source material was blood. CDR3 region: CASSATRLLAYNEQFF. The CDR3 nucleotides read TGTGCCAGCAGCGCCACTCGTCTGTTGGCTTACAATGAGCAGTTCTTC.